These 4 T cell receptor beta chains came from one sample sequenced in a study of cytomegalovirus exposure and HLA in healthy donors. The PCR was carried out with 60 Vbeta primers and 13 Jbeta primers. Some clones are missing from TCRdb's copy, which holds only in-frame ones; the method was immunoSEQ multiplex PCR. The sample holds about 86,000 clones, roughly three quarters seen once. Sequencing used PBMCs. The receptors were sampled from a woman in her thirties or forties in good health and CMV-seropositive.

This clone was seen only a few times. The chain has TRBV6-6 and TRBJ1-4; D gene ambiguous. This CDR3 has 13 residues. Trimming stripped 8 bases from V and 0 bases from J, with 7 bases between. Per germline, CDR1 MNHNY and CDR2 SVGAGI (reference sequence). The CDR3 here is CASVLATNEKLFF. Written as DNA, the CDR3 is TGTGCCAGCGTACTTGCAACTAATGAAAAACTGTTTTTT.

This chain joins TRBV30 and TRBJ1-5; TRBD1 matches 8 bases. The CDR3 has 15 amino acids. The germline CDR1 and CDR2 sequences are GTSNPN and SVGIG (reference sequence). Trimming removed 0 bases from V and 3 bases from J; junction bases left unmatched: 4. CDR3 DNA sequence: TGTGCCTGGAGTGTGGGACAGGCGTTCAATCAGCCCCAGCATTTT. Encoded protein: CAWSVGQAFNQPQHF.

V gene TRBV7-8 combines with J gene TRBJ2-2; the D gene is possibly TRBD1 (6 bases). Germline loops: CDR1 SGHVS, CDR2 FQNEAQ. With 8 bases removed from V and 6 bases from J, the gap between germline ends came to 19 bases. This CDR3 is 15 amino acids long. CDR3 nucleotide sequence: TGTGCCAGCCCCCCAACAGGGTCAGTTCCCGGGGAGCTGTTTTTT. It translates to CASPPTGSVPGELFF.

This clone was seen just once. This chain links TRBV6-5 with TRBJ2-7; maybe TRBD1 (6 bases). Deletions cut 2 bases from V and 1 base from J, with 9 bases between. The CDR3 extends over 14 amino acids. From germline, CDR1 is MNHEY and CDR2 SVGAGI. The chain's CDR3 is CASSYKQGSYEQYF. In DNA, the CDR3 is TGTGCCAGCAGTTACAAGCAGGGGTCCTACGAGCAGTACTTC.